The 15 T cell receptor beta chains below were found in one sample sequenced in a study of beta chain features in type 1 diabetes. Study-wide findings and caveats: Patients with Type 1 diabetes showed moderately but significantly shorter TCRB CDR3s in all four CD4+ subsets.

Their antigens remain unidentified. The whole isolated RNA underwent reverse transcription, so sequencing captured expressed TCRB transcripts. Repertoires were generated with immunoSEQ multiplex PCR, while TCRdb's copy carries only in-frame clones and drops some. The sample gives some 350,000 clones, approximately 15% of which show up once; about 0.016% is in the top ten. Material: naive CD4+ T cells from blood. The receptors were sampled from a woman aged 18-29 years with type 1 diabetes.

There are a few counts of this clone. The chain is built from TRBV14 and TRBJ1-2; D remains unclear. CDR3 length equals 14 residues. The germline V gene has CDR1 SGHDN and CDR2 FVKESK. Trimming removed 4 bases at V and 6 bases at J, with 15 bases between. The DNA for the CDR3 is TGTGCCAGCAGCCGAGCCGAGCCAACCCATGGCTACACCTTC. The encoded protein is CASSRAEPTHGYTF.

This clone was counted between two and nine times. The chain has TRBV13 and TRBJ2-5; D is uncertain. This CDR3 is built from 16 residues. The germline V and J ends were trimmed by 5 bases and 3 bases, with 19 bases remaining between them. The germline CDR1 and CDR2 sequences are PRHDT and FYEKMQ (reference sequence). CDR3 nucleotides: TGTGCCAGCAGCCCTCCCGGTCAGGCCACGAAAGAGACCCAGTACTTC. As protein: CASSPPGQATKETQYF.

The chain recombines TRBV28 with TRBJ1-1; D is possibly TRBD1 (6 bases). The CDR3 runs 13 residues. Trimming stripped 5 bases from V and 4 bases from J, with 11 bases between. Per germline, CDR1 MDHEN and CDR2 SYDVKM. The CDR3 coding sequence is TGTGCCAGCAGTGGGTCAGGGGTCACTGAAGCTTTCTTT. Amino acids: CASSGSGVTEAFF.

The chain recombines TRBV6-1 with TRBJ2-2; 9 bases fit TRBD2. From germline, CDR1 is MNHNS and CDR2 SASEGT. V shed 8 bases, J shed 7 bases, and the junction held 11 bases outside the gene matches. This CDR3 has 15 residues. The CDR3 spells CASSGTSFSIGELFF. In nucleotides, the CDR3 is TGTGCCAGCTCGGGGACTAGCTTTAGTATCGGGGAGCTGTTTTTT.

This chain connects TRBV27 to TRBJ2-7; TRBD1 might be the D (6 bases). CDR1 and CDR2 from the germline V gene are MNHEY and SMNVEV (reference sequence). Trimming shortened V by 8 bases and J by 3 bases, and 14 bases separated the two germline ends. The CDR3 runs 13 residues. This CDR3 reads CASGGTNDYEQYF. CDR3 DNA: TGTGCCAGCGGTGGGACAAACGACTACGAGCAGTACTTC.

There are a few counts of this clone. The CDR3, as DNA: TGTGCCAGCAGCTTAGCGGGGACAACCCGGACCAATGAGCAGTTCTTC. It specifies CASSLAGTTRTNEQFF. This chain links TRBV7-9 with TRBJ2-1; possibly TRBD1 for D (6 bases). CDR1 and CDR2 (germline): SEHNR, FQNEAQ (reference sequence). V lost 0 bases and J lost 6, with 15 bases in between. The CDR3 has 16 residues.

This clone was seen a handful of times. CDR3 loop: CASSEALGDGYTF. CDR3 DNA: TGTGCCAGCAGTGAAGCGCTGGGAGATGGCTACACCTTC. The chain combines TRBV2 with TRBJ1-2; D remains ambiguous. V was clipped by 0 bases and J by 6 bases, with 8 bases between them. Germline values: CDR1 SNHLY, CDR2 FYNNEI. The CDR3 is 13 amino acids.

This clone appeared a few times. The rearrangement uses TRBV7-9 and TRBJ1-1; D possibly corresponds to TRBD1 (6 bases). There are 14 residues in the CDR3. CDR1 is SEHNR, CDR2 FQNEAQ, per germline (reference sequence). V was clipped by 2 bases and J by 1 base, with 8 bases between them. The CDR3 DNA reads TGTGCCAGCAGCTTACAGGGGAGGAACACTGAAGCTTTCTTT. It codes for CASSLQGRNTEAFF.

This clone has a handful of counts. The rearrangement links TRBV28 to TRBJ1-3; D is unclear. Trimming left V 6 bases short and J 4 bases short, with 7 bases between. The length of the CDR3 is 12 residues. The germline gives CDR1 MDHEN, CDR2 SYDVKM. CDR3 in amino acids: CASSSEGNTIYF. CDR3 coding DNA: TGTGCCAGCAGCTCCGAGGGAAACACCATATATTTT.

J is TRBJ2-7 and V is TRBV7-2; the D gene is possibly TRBD1 (7 bases). The CDR3 length is 14 residues. CDR1 and CDR2 (germline): SGHTA, FQGNSA. Trimming took 4 bases from V and 0 from J, leaving 10 bases between them. CDR3 sequence (DNA): TGTGCCAGCAGCTCCCAGGGGGGCTCCTACGAGCAGTACTTC. This encodes CASSSQGGSYEQYF.

This clone was found a few times. The gene calls are TRBV4-2 and TRBJ2-5, with D tentatively TRBD1 (5 bases). The CDR3 runs 15 residues. The V end was cut by 1 base, the J end by 5 bases, with 14 bases between. The V gene's germline CDR1 is LGHNA and CDR2 YNFKEQ. CDR3 region: CASSQAAGQRETQYF. CDR3 bases: TGTGCCAGCAGCCAAGCGGCAGGGCAAAGGGAGACCCAGTACTTC.

This chain links TRBV25-1 with TRBJ2-1; 10 bases line up with TRBD1. With 3 bases clipped from V and 7 bases from J, the junction kept 3 bases outside the gene matches. CDR3 size: 14 residues. Germline V CDR1 and CDR2: MGHDK, SYGVNS. CDR3 region: CASSDDRGQNEQFF. In nucleotides, the CDR3 is TGTGCCAGCAGTGACGACAGGGGGCAGAATGAGCAGTTCTTC.

V gene TRBV5-1 combines with J gene TRBJ2-7; perhaps TRBD2 as D (6 bases). CDR3 length: 16 residues. Deletions cut 4 bases from V and 0 bases from J, with 17 bases between. Per the germline V gene, CDR1 is SGHRS and CDR2 is YFSETQ. The DNA of the CDR3 is TGCGCCAGCAGCCCGGCCGGGGCGGGAAGCTCCTACGAGCAGTACTTC. The encoded protein is CASSPAGAGSSYEQYF. The whole variable domain, remainder taken from reference TRBV5-1 and TRBJ2-7, is KAGVTQTPRYLIKTRGQQVTLSCSPISGHRSVSWYQQTPGQGLQFLFEYFSETQRNKGNFPGRFSGRQFSNSRSEMNVSTLELGDSALYLCASSPAGAGSSYEQYFGPGTRLTVT.

The rearrangement joins TRBV30 to TRBJ2-7; TRBD1 agrees at 7 bases. V lost 1 base to trimming and J lost 2 bases; unmatched junction nucleotides: 2. Germline lookup yields CDR1 GTSNPN and CDR2 SVGIG (reference sequence). The CDR3 contains 13 residues. CDR3 residues: CAWSAGQTYEQYF. Here the CDR3 DNA reads TGTGCCTGGAGTGCGGGACAGACCTACGAGCAGTACTTC.

Only a few counts were recorded for this clone. The chain is built from TRBV19 and TRBJ1-5; D might be TRBD1 (5 bases). This CDR3 contains 12 residues. The germline V and J ends were trimmed by 6 bases and 4 bases, with 7 bases remaining between them. Germline V gene data show CDR1 as LNHDA and CDR2 as SQIVND (reference sequence). CDR3 bases: TGTGCCAGTAGCAGACAGAATCAGCCCCAGCATTTT. Protein product: CASSRQNQPQHF.